The entry below gives a single T cell receptor beta chain sequence along with its context. The sample is drawn from a study of T cells after yellow fever vaccination. Looked up from germline, CDR1 is ENHRY and CDR2 is SYGVKD. V lost 5 bases, J lost 4 bases, and 14 bases lay in between. CDR3 size: 14 residues. TCRdb reprocessed the 5' RACE reads with MiXCR, giving one entry per CDR3 protein. The sample holds hundreds of thousands of distinct CDR3 sequences, about 13% seen once. The rearrangement joins TRBV10-3 to TRBJ2-5; a possible D gene is TRBD1 (6 bases). The clonotype was recovered from a man aged 25 to 45 who received the YFV17D yellow fever vaccine. The sample here was PBMCs, taken on the day of the yellow fever booster vaccination. CDR3 DNA sequence: TGTGCCATCAGTAAACAGGGTTGGGGAGAGACCCAGTACTTC. It translates to CAISKQGWGETQYF.